What follows are 28 T cell receptor beta chains derived from one specimen sequenced in a study of Graves' ophthalmopathy and Graves' hyperthyroidism. RNA transcripts were the template, and TCR beta CDR3 regions were amplified from them. The authors performed first-round RT-PCR with HTBI primers and then a second-round multiplex PCR. TCRdb reprocessed the multiplex PCR reads via MiXCR and lists one record per CDR3 protein. The sample consists of roughly 410,000 distinct CDR3 sequences, about 16% of them appearing once. Material for sequencing was peripheral blood. The receptor set was obtained from a woman aged 18-35 years with stable Graves' hyperthyroidism.

This clonotype was counted between two and nine times. The chain couples TRBV6-1 to TRBJ2-7; D is undetermined. The CDR3 has 15 residues. Trimming cost V 3 bases and J 6 bases, with 18 bases left between them. Germline-derived CDR1 and CDR2 are MNHNS and SASEGT. The CDR3 sequence: CASSDAISVSGEQYF. The CDR3 nucleotides read TGTGCCAGCAGTGACGCCATCTCAGTGTCGGGCGAGCAGTACTTC.

Concerning this clonotype itself: The conserved phenylalanine or tryptophan is not found at the CDR3 terminus, so this likely reflects a read error. V gene TRBV12-3 or TRBV12-4 combines with J gene TRBJ1-1; TRBD1 matches 9 bases. This CDR3 is built from 14 residues. CDR3 DNA: TGTGTCAGCAGGAAGGGACAGGGGAACACTGAAGCTTTCTAT. It specifies CVSRKGQGNTEAFY.

This clonotype was counted only a few times. The V and J genes are TRBV4-2 and TRBJ2-2; 8 positions match TRBD1. The V and J ends lost 4 bases and 6 bases, in that order; junction bases with no gene match: 13. CDR1 LGHNA and CDR2 YNFKEQ come from the germline V gene. This CDR3 is built from 17 residues. CDR3 DNA sequence: TGTGCCAGCAGCCGAGAGACTGGACAGGGAAAAGCCGGGGAGCTGTTTTTT. Its translation: CASSRETGQGKAGELFF.

This clonotype was seen at least ten times. The rearrangement links TRBV27 to TRBJ2-7; possibly TRBD1 for D (5 bases). V was trimmed by 6 bases and J by 1 base, leaving 10 bases between them. Germline V gene sequence: CDR1 MNHEY, CDR2 SMNVEV (reference sequence). The CDR3 is 13 residues long. DNA of the CDR3: TGTGCCAGCAGGAAGACAGCATCCTACGAGCAGTACTTC. Encoded protein: CASRKTASYEQYF.

This clonotype was counted many times. The chain has TRBV20-1 and TRBJ2-7; D ambiguous. CDR1 is DFQATT, CDR2 SNEGSKA, per germline (reference sequence). V gave up 2 bases and J gave up 3 bases, with 8 bases separating them. This CDR3 contains 12 residues. DNA for the CDR3: TGCAGTGCTAGATCTTCTAGCTACGAGCAGTACTTC. Translation gives CSARSSSYEQYF.

This clonotype appeared a few times. The gene calls are TRBV11-3 and TRBJ1-2; no clear D gene. The CDR3 has 13 residues. The V gene lost 1 base and the J gene lost 10 bases, with 13 bases spanning the gap. Germline V gene sequence: CDR1 SGHNT, CDR2 YENEEA. CDR3 in amino acids: CASSLVRSGPYTF. The DNA for the CDR3 is TGTGCCAGCAGCTTAGTCAGGTCAGGTCCCTACACCTTC.

V usage is TRBV19 and J usage is TRBJ2-5, with D possibly being TRBD1 or TRBD2 (5 bases each). The V and J ends lost 2 bases and 1 base respectively, with 14 bases between them. Germline V gene lookup returns CDR1 LNHDA and CDR2 SQIVND (reference sequence). This CDR3 has 16 residues. As DNA, the CDR3 is TGTGCCAGTAGTATATACGGGGCAGCATCCCAAGAGACCCAGTACTTC. It codes for CASSIYGAASQETQYF.

This clonotype occurred a few times. This sequence joins TRBV6-2 or TRBV6-3 and TRBJ1-3; no definite D call. The germline V gene encodes CDR1 MNHEY and CDR2 SVGEGT. The CDR3 has 13 amino acids. With 2 bases removed from V and 0 bases from J, the gap between germline ends came to 2 bases. The CDR3 protein is CASSYASGNTIYF. In DNA form, the CDR3 reads TGTGCCAGCAGTTACGCCTCTGGAAACACCATATATTTT.

This clonotype was seen only a few times. The rearrangement joins TRBV27 to TRBJ1-5, with D possibly matching TRBD1 (6 bases). The germline V and J ends were trimmed by 0 bases and 9 bases, with 15 bases remaining between them. The CDR3 loop spans 15 amino acids. Germline lookup yields CDR1 MNHEY and CDR2 SMNVEV (reference sequence). CDR3 protein: CASSLSQGTQGPQHF. As DNA, the CDR3 is TGTGCCAGCAGTTTATCCCAGGGGACCCAGGGGCCCCAGCATTTT.

The table lists this clonotype with a count of one. The chain combines TRBV6-5 with TRBJ2-7, with D uncertain. The CDR3 runs to 10 residues. CDR1 is MNHEY and CDR2 is SVGAGI in the germline V gene. CDR3 in DNA: TGTGCTGTCTCGGACTACGAGCAGTACTTC. This sequence encodes CAVSDYEQYF.

This clonotype was observed many times. V gene TRBV6-2 or TRBV6-3 combines with J gene TRBJ1-5; TRBD1 might be the D (5 bases). Looked up from germline, CDR1 is MNHEY and CDR2 is SVGEGT. Trimming pared 6 bases from V and 2 bases from J, leaving 17 bases between. The CDR3 covers 16 residues. The CDR3 nucleotides are TGTGCCAGCAGCCCTACGGGTCTGGGGGGCAATCAGCCCCAGCATTTT. Translating it yields CASSPTGLGGNQPQHF.

The sample holds many counts of this clonotype. The chain uses TRBV7-8 and TRBJ2-5; no firm D call. The CDR3 contains 13 residues. V lost 1 base to trimming and J lost 5 bases, with 8 bases between them. CDR1 and CDR2 (germline): SGHVS, FQNEAQ. The CDR3 sequence: CASSLVSMETQYF. The CDR3 bases are TGTGCCAGCAGCTTAGTTAGTATGGAGACCCAGTACTTC.

The chain joins TRBV4-1 to TRBJ2-4, with D maybe TRBD2 (6 bases). The CDR3 length is 19 residues. Germline V gene data show CDR1 as MGHRA and CDR2 as YSYEKL. With 2 bases removed from V and 0 bases from J, the gap between germline ends came to 20 bases. Written as DNA, the CDR3 is TGCGCCAGCAGCCAACACGGCCCGGGGGACCCCATAGCCAAAAACATTCAGTACTTC. This translates into CASSQHGPGDPIAKNIQYF.

This clonotype was observed many times. The V call is TRBV6-1, the J call TRBJ1-1, with D uncertain. The CDR3 sequence is 12 residues long. Germline CDR1 is MNHNS and CDR2 is SASEGT. Trimming took off 7 bases at V and 1 base at J, with 7 bases between the two ends. The DNA of the CDR3 is TGTGCCAGCATAGGCCCGAACACTGAAGCTTTCTTT. Translation gives CASIGPNTEAFF.

This clonotype was seen ten or more times. The V call is TRBV4-1, the J call TRBJ2-5, with D possibly being TRBD1 (6 bases). V lost 1 base, J lost 6 bases, and 9 bases lay in between. CDR3 length equals 13 residues. CDR1 is MGHRA, CDR2 YSYEKL, per germline. CDR3 in DNA: TGCGCCAGCAGCCAAGTGGGGGCAAAGACCCAGTACTTC. Encoded protein: CASSQVGAKTQYF.

This clonotype has at least ten counts. The chain combines TRBV28 with TRBJ1-5; possibly TRBD1 for D (5 bases). The CDR3 consists of 14 residues. Germline loops: CDR1 MDHEN, CDR2 SYDVKM. V gave up 3 bases and J gave up 11 bases, with 17 bases separating them. The CDR3 nucleotides read TGTGCCAGCAGTTTTATAGGGGCCGGAGGAGCCCAGCATTTT. Translation: CASSFIGAGGAQHF. The full variable domain, completed using reference TRBV28 and TRBJ1-5, is DVKVTQSSRYLVKRTGEKVFLECVQDMDHENMFWYRQDPGLGLRLIYFSYDVKMKEKGDIPEGYSVSREKKERFSLILESASTNQTSMYLCASSFIGAGGAQHFGDGTRLSIL.

This clonotype was picked up one time. J is TRBJ2-5 and V is TRBV5-8; D is undetermined. Trimming removed 0 bases from V and 0 bases from J, with 12 bases in between. The CDR3 runs to 16 residues. In germline, CDR1 is SGHTS, CDR2 YDEGEE. CDR3 sequence reads: CASSLERTVYQETQYF. The CDR3 DNA follows: TGTGCCAGCAGCTTGGAACGGACGGTATACCAAGAGACCCAGTACTTC.

This clonotype came up many times. The chain links TRBV10-3 to TRBJ2-5, with TRBD2 identical over 7 bases. CDR3 length equals 15 residues. V was pared by 3 bases and J by 2 bases, with 6 bases of the junction left unmatched. CDR1 and CDR2 (germline): ENHRY, SYGVKD. The CDR3 bases are TGTGCCATCAGTGACTCCGTGCGGGGGCAAGAGACCCAGTACTTC. Its protein is CAISDSVRGQETQYF.

This clonotype was seen many times. V usage is TRBV2 and J usage is TRBJ2-5; D not resolved. The CDR3 length is 14 residues. Trimming removed 4 bases from V and 3 bases from J, with 12 bases in between. CDR1 SNHLY and CDR2 FYNNEI come from the germline V gene. CDR3: CASSVSWSKETQYF. CDR3 bases: TGTGCCAGCAGTGTCTCATGGTCGAAAGAGACCCAGTACTTC.

This clonotype was picked up many times. V usage is TRBV12-3 or TRBV12-4 and J usage is TRBJ2-2, with 7 bases lining up with TRBD2. The CDR3 covers 11 residues. V was pared by 11 bases and J by 7 bases, with 4 bases of the junction left unmatched. CDR3 loop: CAFGGNGELFF. The DNA of the CDR3 is TGTGCCTTCGGGGGGAACGGGGAGCTGTTTTTT.

The chain uses TRBV10-1 and TRBJ2-7, with 7 nucleotides matching TRBD1. Germline V lookup: CDR1 WNHNN, CDR2 SYGVQD (reference sequence). With V trimmed by 5 bases and J by 3 bases, 7 bases remained unmatched. The CDR3 extends over 14 amino acids. The CDR3 DNA reads as TGCGCCAGCAGTACAGCCTGGGACAGCTACGAGCAGTACTTC. Translation: CASSTAWDSYEQYF.

The chain links TRBV15 to TRBJ1-2, with a tentative D call TRBD1 (6 bases). Trimming left V 5 bases short and J 7 bases short, with 20 bases between. This CDR3 has 15 residues. The germline V gene has CDR1 LNHNV and CDR2 YYDKDF (reference sequence). CDR3 DNA sequence: TGTGCCACCAGCGTACGACAGGAGGGCGTGGGTGGCTACACCTTC. Translated, it gives CATSVRQEGVGGYTF.

This clonotype was picked up many times. V gene TRBV19 combines with J gene TRBJ1-2; D is uncertain. The CDR3 spans 14 residues. The ends were cut back, 1 base at V and 6 bases at J, with 12 bases in the middle. Germline V CDR1 and CDR2: LNHDA, SQIVND (reference sequence). CDR3 DNA sequence: TGTGCCAGTAGTATAGGTATAGGTGTCCATGGCTACACCTTC. Encoded protein: CASSIGIGVHGYTF.

In this sample, this clonotype turned up many times. This chain connects TRBV5-1 to TRBJ1-2, with D uncertain. Per the germline V gene, CDR1 is SGHRS and CDR2 is YFSETQ. Trimming removed 3 bases at V and 1 base at J, with 16 bases between. CDR3 length equals 16 residues. CDR3 in amino acids: CASSSTSAALNYGYTF. The CDR3 nucleotides read TGCGCCAGCAGCTCGACGTCGGCAGCCCTTAACTATGGCTACACCTTC.

In its sample, this clonotype was seen a few times. The CDR3 here is CASSQDRLAGRYEQYF. In nucleotides, the CDR3 is TGTGCCAGCAGCCAAGACCGGCTAGCGGGGAGATACGAGCAGTACTTC. The V gene is TRBV4-2, the J gene TRBJ2-7; 9 bases fit TRBD2. Germline V gives CDR1 LGHNA, CDR2 YNFKEQ. The V and J ends lost 0 bases and 4 bases, in that order; junction bases with no gene match: 7. The CDR3 is 16 residues long.

This clonotype was picked up many times. The chain uses TRBV9 and TRBJ2-6; D ambiguous. The V end was cut by 4 bases, the J end by 1 base, with 9 bases between. The V gene's germline CDR1 is SGDLS and CDR2 YYNGEE. This CDR3 is built from 15 residues. This CDR3 is CASSPPRSGANVLTF. The CDR3 DNA follows: TGTGCCAGCAGCCCCCCTCGATCTGGGGCCAACGTCCTGACTTTC.

This clonotype has a count of ten or more. The chain combines TRBV6-5 with TRBJ2-6; 7 bases map to TRBD1. Per germline, CDR1 MNHEY and CDR2 SVGAGI. The CDR3 runs 15 residues. Trimming cost V 4 bases and J 4 bases; bases outside gene matches: 4. The DNA of the CDR3 is TGTGCCAGCAGTTTCACAGGGGTAGGGGCCAACGTCCTGACTTTC. This codes for CASSFTGVGANVLTF.

This clonotype has a count of ten or more. The rearrangement uses TRBV10-3 and TRBJ2-5; 9 bases agree with TRBD1. Germline CDR1 ENHRY, CDR2 SYGVKD. The CDR3 sequence is 13 residues long. V was clipped by 3 bases and J by 5 bases; unmatched bases: 1. The CDR3 DNA sequence: TGTGCCATCAGTGAAGGACAGGGGGAGACCCAGTACTTC. It is translated as CAISEGQGETQYF.